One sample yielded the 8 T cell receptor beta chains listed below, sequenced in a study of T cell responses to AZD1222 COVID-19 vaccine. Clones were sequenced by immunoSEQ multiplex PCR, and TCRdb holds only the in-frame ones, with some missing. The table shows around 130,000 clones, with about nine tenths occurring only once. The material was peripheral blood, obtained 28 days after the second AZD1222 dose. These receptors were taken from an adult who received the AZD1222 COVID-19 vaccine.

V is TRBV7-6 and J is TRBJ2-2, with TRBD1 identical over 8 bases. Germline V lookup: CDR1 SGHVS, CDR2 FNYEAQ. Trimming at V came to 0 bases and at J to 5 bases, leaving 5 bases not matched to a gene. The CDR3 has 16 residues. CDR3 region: CASSLARTGRTGELFF. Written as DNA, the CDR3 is TGTGCCAGCAGCTTAGCAAGGACAGGGAGGACCGGGGAGCTGTTTTTT.

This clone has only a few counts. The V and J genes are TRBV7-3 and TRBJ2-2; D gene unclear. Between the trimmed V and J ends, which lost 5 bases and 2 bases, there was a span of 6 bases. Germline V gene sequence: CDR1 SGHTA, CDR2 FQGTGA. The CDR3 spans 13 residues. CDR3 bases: TGTGCCAGCAGCGGCAGAAACACCGGGGAGCTGTTTTTT. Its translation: CASSGRNTGELFF. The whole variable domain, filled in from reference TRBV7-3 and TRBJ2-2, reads GAGVSQTPSNKVTEKGKYVELRCDPISGHTALYWYRQSLGQGPEFLIYFQGTGAADDSGLPNDRFFAVRPEGSVSTLKIQRTERGDSAVYLCASSGRNTGELFFGEGSRLTVL.

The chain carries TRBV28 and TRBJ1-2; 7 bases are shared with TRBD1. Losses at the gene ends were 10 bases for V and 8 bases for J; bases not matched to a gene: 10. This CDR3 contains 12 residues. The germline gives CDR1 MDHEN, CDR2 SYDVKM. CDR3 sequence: CATSTGRRGYTF. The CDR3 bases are TGTGCCACCTCGACAGGGCGTCGAGGCTACACCTTC.

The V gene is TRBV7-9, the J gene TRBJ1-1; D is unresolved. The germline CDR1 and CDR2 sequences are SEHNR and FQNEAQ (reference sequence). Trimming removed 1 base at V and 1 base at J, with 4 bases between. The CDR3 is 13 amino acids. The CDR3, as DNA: TGTGCCAGCAGCTTAGTACAGAACACTGAAGCTTTCTTT. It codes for CASSLVQNTEAFF.

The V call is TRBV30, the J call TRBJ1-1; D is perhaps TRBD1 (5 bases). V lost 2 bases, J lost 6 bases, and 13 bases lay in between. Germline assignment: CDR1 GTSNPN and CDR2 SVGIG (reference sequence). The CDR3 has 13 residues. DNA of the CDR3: TGTGCCTGGAGTCCCCTAGGGGCGGCTGAAGCTTTCTTT. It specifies CAWSPLGAAEAFF. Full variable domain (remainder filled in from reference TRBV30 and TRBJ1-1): SQTIHQWPATLVQPVGSPLSLECTVEGTSNPNLYWYRQAAGRGLQLLFYSVGIGQISSEVPQNLSASRPQDRQFILSSKKLLLSDSGFYLCAWSPLGAAEAFFGQGTRLTVV.

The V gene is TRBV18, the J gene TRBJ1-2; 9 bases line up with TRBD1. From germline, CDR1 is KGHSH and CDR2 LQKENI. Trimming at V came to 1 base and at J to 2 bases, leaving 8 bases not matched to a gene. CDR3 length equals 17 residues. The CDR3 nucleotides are TGTGCCAGCTCACCACAAGGGGGACAGGGTCCGAACTATGGCTACACCTTC. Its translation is CASSPQGGQGPNYGYTF.

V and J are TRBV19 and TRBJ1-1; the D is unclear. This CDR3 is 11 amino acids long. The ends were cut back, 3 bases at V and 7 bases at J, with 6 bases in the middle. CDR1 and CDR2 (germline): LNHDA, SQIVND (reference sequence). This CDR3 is CASSIGGEAFF. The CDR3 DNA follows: TGTGCCAGTAGTATCGGTGGTGAAGCTTTCTTT.

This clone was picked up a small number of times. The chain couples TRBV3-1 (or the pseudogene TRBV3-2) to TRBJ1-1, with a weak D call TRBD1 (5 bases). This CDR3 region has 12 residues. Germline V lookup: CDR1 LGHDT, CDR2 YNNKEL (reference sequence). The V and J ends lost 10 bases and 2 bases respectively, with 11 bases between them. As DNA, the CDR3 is TGTGCCATCACTAGGGGAAACACTGAAGCTTTCTTT. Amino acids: CAITRGNTEAFF.